This record concerns one T cell receptor beta chain sequence. Its antigen is not known. This specimen belongs to a study of T-cell memory formation after mild COVID-19. Study-wide context: Clusters were largely donor specific.

Study results and caveats: The pre-infection memory compartment contained some responding clones, suggesting cross-reactive memory joined.

TCRdb re-called the 5' RACE reads through MiXCR, storing one row per CDR3 protein. Of 270,000 or so distinct CDR3 sequences in the sample, 15% to 20% were seen once. Sequenced input: PBMCs or a T cell subset sorted from them (not recorded which). The TCR was taken from a man aged 18 to 29 who had mild COVID-19 (a few samples of this study predate the infection). Cell type and time point are not known.

The CDR3 bases are TGTGCCACCAGTGATACAGGGTATGGCTACACCTTC. Amino acid sequence: CATSDTGYGYTF. This chain links TRBV24-1 with TRBJ1-2; maybe TRBD1 (6 bases). In germline, CDR1 is KGHDR, CDR2 SFDVKD. The ends were cut back, 3 bases at V and 5 bases at J, with 6 bases in the middle. This CDR3 is 12 amino acids long.